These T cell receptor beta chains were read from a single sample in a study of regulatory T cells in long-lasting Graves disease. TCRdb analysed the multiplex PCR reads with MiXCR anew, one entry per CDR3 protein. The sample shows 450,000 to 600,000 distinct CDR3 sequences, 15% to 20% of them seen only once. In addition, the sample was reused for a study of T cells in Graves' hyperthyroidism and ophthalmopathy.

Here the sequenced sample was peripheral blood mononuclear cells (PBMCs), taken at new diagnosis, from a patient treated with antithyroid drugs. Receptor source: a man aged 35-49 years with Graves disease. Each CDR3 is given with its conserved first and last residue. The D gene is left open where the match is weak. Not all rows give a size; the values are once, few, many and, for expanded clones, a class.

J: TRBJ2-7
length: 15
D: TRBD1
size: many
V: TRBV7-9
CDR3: CASSHPGQGFLEQYF
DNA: TGTGCCAGCAGCCATCCGGGACAGGGGTTTCTCGAGCAGTACTTC

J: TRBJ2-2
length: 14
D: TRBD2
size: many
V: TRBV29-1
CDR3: CSARLAAPAGELFF
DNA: TGCAGCGCCAGACTAGCGGCACCGGCCGGGGAGCTGTTTTTT

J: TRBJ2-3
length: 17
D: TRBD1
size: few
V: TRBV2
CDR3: CASSLSGTGISTDTQYF
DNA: TGTGCCAGCAGTCTCTCAGGGACAGGGATAAGCACAGATACGCAGTATTTT

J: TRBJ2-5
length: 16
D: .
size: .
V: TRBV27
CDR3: CASSLKGNRARETQYF
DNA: TGTGCCAGCAGTTTAAAGGGGAATCGGGCCAGGGAGACCCAGTACTTC

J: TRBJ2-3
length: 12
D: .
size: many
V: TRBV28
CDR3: CASRGFKDTQYF
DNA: TGTGCCAGCAGAGGGTTCAAAGATACGCAGTATTTT

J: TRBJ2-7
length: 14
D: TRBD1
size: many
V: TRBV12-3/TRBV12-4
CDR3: CASSRQGGSYEQYF
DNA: TGTGCCAGCAGCCGACAGGGGGGCTCCTACGAGCAGTACTTC

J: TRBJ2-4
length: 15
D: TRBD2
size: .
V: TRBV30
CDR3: CAWTKRGLAKNIQYF
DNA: TGTGCCTGGACTAAGCGGGGGTTAGCCAAAAACATTCAGTACTTC

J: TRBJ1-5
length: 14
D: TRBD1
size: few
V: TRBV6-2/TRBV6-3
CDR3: CASSPGQGDQPQHF
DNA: TGTGCCAGCAGTCCGGGACAGGGAGATCAGCCCCAGCATTTT

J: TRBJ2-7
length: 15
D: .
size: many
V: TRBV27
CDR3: CASSLGFGWVDEQYF
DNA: TGTGCCAGCAGTTTGGGTTTTGGTTGGGTCGACGAGCAGTACTTC

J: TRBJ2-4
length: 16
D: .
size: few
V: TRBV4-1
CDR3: CASSHSGGLSKNIQYF
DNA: TGCGCCAGCTCCCATTCCGGGGGCTTGTCCAAAAACATTCAGTACTTC

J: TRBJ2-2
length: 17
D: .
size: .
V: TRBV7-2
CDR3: CASSLASGAANTGELFF
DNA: TGTGCCAGCAGCTTAGCCTCAGGGGCTGCGAACACCGGGGAGCTGTTTTTT

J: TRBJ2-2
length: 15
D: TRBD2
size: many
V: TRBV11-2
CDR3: CASSLDPWGGGELFF
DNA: TGTGCCAGCAGCTTAGATCCCTGGGGGGGCGGGGAGCTGTTTTTT

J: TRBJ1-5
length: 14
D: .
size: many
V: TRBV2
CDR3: CASIETRSNQPQHF
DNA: TGTGCCAGCATCGAGACGAGAAGCAATCAGCCCCAGCATTTT

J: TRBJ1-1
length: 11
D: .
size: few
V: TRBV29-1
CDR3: CSVEARPEAFF
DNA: TGCAGCGTTGAGGCTAGACCTGAAGCTTTCTTT

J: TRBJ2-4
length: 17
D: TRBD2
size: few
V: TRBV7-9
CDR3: CASSLGYPGGGKNIQYF
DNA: TGTGCCAGCAGCTTAGGGTATCCGGGCGGGGGCAAAAACATTCAGTACTTC

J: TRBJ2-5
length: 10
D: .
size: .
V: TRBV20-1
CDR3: CSARAGPQYF
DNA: TGCAGTGCTAGAGCCGGGCCACAATACTTC

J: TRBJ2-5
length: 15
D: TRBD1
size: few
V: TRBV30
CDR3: CAYHPGQSRSETQYF
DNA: TGTGCCTATCACCCGGGACAGTCCCGGTCGGAGACCCAGTACTTC

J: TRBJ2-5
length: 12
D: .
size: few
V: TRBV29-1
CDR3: CSVWQNQETQYF
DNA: TGCAGCGTTTGGCAGAACCAAGAGACCCAGTACTTC

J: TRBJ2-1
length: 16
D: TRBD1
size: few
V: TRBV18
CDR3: CASSSPPGQGKNEQFF
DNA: TGTGCCAGCTCATCACCACCGGGACAGGGTAAAAATGAGCAGTTCTTC

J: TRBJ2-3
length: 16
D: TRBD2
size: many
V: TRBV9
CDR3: CASSVGSSGGTDTQYF
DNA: TGTGCCAGCAGCGTAGGGTCTAGCGGTGGCACAGATACGCAGTATTTT

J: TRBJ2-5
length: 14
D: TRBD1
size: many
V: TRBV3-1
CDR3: CASSERGGPVTQYF
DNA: TGTGCCAGCAGCGAGAGAGGGGGCCCGGTGACCCAGTACTTC

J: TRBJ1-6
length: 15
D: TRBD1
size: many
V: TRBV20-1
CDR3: CSARPSEGAGSPLHF
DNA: TGCAGTGCTAGGCCCTCGGAGGGGGCCGGTTCACCCCTCCACTTT

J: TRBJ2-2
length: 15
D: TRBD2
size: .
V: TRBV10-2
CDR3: CASSPSGSPTGELFF
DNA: TGCGCCAGCAGCCCTAGCGGGAGCCCCACCGGGGAGCTGTTTTTT

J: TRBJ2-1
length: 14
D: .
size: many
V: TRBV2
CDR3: CASRLLAGFDEQFF
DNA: TGTGCCAGCAGGCTACTAGCAGGCTTCGATGAGCAGTTCTTC

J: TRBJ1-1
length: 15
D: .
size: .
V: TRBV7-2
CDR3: CASSSYRLVGTEAFF
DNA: TGTGCCAGCAGCTCCTACAGGTTAGTCGGCACTGAAGCTTTCTTT

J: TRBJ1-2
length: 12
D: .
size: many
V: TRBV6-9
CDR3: CASSYGGYGYTF
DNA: TGTGCCAGCAGTTACGGGGGTTATGGCTACACCTTC

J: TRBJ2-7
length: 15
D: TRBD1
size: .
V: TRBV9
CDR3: CASSVGGTGKEEQYF
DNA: TGTGCCAGCAGCGTAGGTGGGACAGGGAAGGAAGAGCAGTACTTC

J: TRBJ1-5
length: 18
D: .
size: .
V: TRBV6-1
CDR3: CASTRPSVKVRGEQPQHF
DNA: TGCGCCAGCACCAGACCGAGCGTTAAAGTCCGGGGAGAGCAGCCCCAGCATTTT

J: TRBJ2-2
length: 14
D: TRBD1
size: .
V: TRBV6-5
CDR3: CASSYTGVTGELFF
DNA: TGTGCCAGCAGTTACACAGGGGTCACCGGGGAGCTGTTTTTT

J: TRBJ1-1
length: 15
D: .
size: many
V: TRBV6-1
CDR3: CASSELVWENTEAFF
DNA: TGTGCCAGCAGTGAGTTAGTGTGGGAGAACACTGAAGCTTTCTTT

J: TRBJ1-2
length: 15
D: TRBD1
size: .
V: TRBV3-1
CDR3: CASSQGTGTGDGYTF
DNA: TGTGCCAGCAGCCAAGGGACCGGGACAGGGGATGGCTACACCTTC

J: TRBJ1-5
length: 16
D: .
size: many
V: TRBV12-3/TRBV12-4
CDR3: CASNLGGRGKGQPQHF
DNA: TGTGCCAGCAACCTGGGGGGCAGGGGTAAGGGTCAGCCCCAGCATTTT

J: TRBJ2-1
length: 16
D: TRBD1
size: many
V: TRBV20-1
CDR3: CSARDLGGGPYNEQFF
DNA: TGCAGTGCTAGAGATCTAGGGGGCGGCCCCTACAATGAGCAGTTCTTC

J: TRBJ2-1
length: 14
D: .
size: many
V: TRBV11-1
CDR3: CASSQYGSRNEQFF
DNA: TGTGCCAGCAGCCAATACGGGAGCCGCAATGAGCAGTTCTTC

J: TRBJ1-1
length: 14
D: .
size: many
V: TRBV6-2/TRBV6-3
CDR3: CASSYIDSNTEAFF
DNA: TGTGCCAGCAGTTATATAGACAGCAACACTGAAGCTTTCTTT

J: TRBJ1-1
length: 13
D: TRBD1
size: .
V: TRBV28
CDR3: CAIQGEPNTEAFF
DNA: TGTGCCATACAGGGGGAACCGAACACTGAAGCTTTCTTT

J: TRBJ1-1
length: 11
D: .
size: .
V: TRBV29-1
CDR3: CSVWTGTEAFF
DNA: TGCAGCGTCTGGACGGGTACTGAAGCTTTCTTT

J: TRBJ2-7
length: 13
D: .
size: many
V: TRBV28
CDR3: CASSPGGEDEQYF
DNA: TGTGCCAGCAGCCCCGGAGGGGAGGACGAGCAGTACTTC

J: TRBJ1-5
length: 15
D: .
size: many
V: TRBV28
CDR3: CASRSLKGSNQPQHF
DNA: TGTGCCAGCAGAAGCCTCAAGGGAAGCAATCAGCCCCAGCATTTT

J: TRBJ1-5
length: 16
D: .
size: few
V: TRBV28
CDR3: CASILNPQYSNQPQHF
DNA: TGTGCCAGCATCCTAAACCCACAGTATAGCAATCAGCCCCAGCATTTT

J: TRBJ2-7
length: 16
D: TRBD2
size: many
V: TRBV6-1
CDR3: CASSTPTSASSYEQYF
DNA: TGTGCCAGCAGCACCCCAACTAGCGCTAGCTCCTACGAGCAGTACTTC

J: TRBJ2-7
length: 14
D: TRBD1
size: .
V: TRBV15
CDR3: CATSSGRDSHEQYF
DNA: TGCGCCACCAGCAGCGGACGGGACAGCCACGAGCAGTACTTC

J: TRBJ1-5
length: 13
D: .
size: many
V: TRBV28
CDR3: CASRSTGSQPQHF
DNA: TGTGCCAGCAGAAGCACCGGGAGCCAGCCCCAGCATTTT

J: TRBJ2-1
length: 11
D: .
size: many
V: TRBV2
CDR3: CASSLGTNQTF
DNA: TGTGCCAGCAGTCTAGGGACCAACCAAACCTTC

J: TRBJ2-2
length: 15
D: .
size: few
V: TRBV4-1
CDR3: CASSQDPVTTGELFF
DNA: TGCGCCAGCAGCCAAGATCCAGTCACCACCGGGGAGCTGTTTTTT

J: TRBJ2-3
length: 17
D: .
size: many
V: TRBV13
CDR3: CASTSFSALVGTDTQYF
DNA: TGTGCCAGCACCTCTTTCAGTGCCCTGGTGGGCACAGATACGCAGTATTTT

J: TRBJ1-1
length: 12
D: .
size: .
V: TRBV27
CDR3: CASTLSHTEAFF
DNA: TGTGCCAGCACCCTTTCCCACACTGAAGCTTTCTTT

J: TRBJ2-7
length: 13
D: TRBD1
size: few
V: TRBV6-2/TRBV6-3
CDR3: CASGRGQEYEQYF
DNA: TGTGCCAGTGGCCGAGGACAGGAATACGAGCAGTACTTC

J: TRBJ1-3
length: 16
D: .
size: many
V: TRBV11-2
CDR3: CASSSVGSGSGNTIYF
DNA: TGTGCCAGCAGCTCAGTTGGGAGTGGCTCTGGAAACACCATATATTTT

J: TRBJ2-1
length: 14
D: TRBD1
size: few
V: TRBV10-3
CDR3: CAISSDRGLNEQFF
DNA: TGTGCCATCAGCTCGGACAGGGGGCTAAATGAGCAGTTCTTC

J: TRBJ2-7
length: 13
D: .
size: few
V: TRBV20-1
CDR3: CSARGRSSYEQYF
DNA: TGCAGTGCTAGGGGGCGGAGCTCCTACGAGCAGTACTTC

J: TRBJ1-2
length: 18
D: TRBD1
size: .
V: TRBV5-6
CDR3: CASSLGRDSRNSNYGYTF
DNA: TGTGCCAGCAGCTTGGGACGGGACAGCCGTAATTCTAACTATGGCTACACCTTC

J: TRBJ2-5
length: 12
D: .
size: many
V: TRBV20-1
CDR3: CSARDEGETQYF
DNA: TGCAGTGCTAGAGATGAGGGGGAGACCCAGTACTTC

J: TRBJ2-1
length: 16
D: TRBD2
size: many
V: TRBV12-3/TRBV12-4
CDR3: CASTVGLAGGASEQFF
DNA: TGTGCCAGCACCGTCGGACTAGCGGGAGGGGCGAGTGAGCAGTTCTTC

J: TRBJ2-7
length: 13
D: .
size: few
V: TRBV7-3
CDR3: CASSLPGMREQYF
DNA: TGTGCCAGCAGCCTCCCGGGTATGAGGGAGCAGTACTTC

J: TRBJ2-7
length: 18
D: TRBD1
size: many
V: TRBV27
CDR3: CASSLRAPASGGSYEQYF
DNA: TGTGCCAGCAGTTTACGGGCCCCTGCGTCAGGGGGCTCCTACGAGCAGTACTTC

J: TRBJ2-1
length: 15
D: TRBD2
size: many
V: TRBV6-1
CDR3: CASSTSGTSYNEQFF
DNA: TGTGCCAGCAGTACCTCCGGGACTAGCTACAATGAGCAGTTCTTC

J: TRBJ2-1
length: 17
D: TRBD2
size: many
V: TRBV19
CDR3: CASSIQSPGLAGNEQFF
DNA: TGTGCCAGTAGTATCCAAAGCCCGGGACTAGCGGGCAATGAGCAGTTCTTC

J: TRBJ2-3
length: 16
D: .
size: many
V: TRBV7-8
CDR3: CASSVTGTSSTDTQYF
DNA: TGTGCCAGCAGCGTCACCGGGACATCTAGCACAGATACGCAGTATTTT